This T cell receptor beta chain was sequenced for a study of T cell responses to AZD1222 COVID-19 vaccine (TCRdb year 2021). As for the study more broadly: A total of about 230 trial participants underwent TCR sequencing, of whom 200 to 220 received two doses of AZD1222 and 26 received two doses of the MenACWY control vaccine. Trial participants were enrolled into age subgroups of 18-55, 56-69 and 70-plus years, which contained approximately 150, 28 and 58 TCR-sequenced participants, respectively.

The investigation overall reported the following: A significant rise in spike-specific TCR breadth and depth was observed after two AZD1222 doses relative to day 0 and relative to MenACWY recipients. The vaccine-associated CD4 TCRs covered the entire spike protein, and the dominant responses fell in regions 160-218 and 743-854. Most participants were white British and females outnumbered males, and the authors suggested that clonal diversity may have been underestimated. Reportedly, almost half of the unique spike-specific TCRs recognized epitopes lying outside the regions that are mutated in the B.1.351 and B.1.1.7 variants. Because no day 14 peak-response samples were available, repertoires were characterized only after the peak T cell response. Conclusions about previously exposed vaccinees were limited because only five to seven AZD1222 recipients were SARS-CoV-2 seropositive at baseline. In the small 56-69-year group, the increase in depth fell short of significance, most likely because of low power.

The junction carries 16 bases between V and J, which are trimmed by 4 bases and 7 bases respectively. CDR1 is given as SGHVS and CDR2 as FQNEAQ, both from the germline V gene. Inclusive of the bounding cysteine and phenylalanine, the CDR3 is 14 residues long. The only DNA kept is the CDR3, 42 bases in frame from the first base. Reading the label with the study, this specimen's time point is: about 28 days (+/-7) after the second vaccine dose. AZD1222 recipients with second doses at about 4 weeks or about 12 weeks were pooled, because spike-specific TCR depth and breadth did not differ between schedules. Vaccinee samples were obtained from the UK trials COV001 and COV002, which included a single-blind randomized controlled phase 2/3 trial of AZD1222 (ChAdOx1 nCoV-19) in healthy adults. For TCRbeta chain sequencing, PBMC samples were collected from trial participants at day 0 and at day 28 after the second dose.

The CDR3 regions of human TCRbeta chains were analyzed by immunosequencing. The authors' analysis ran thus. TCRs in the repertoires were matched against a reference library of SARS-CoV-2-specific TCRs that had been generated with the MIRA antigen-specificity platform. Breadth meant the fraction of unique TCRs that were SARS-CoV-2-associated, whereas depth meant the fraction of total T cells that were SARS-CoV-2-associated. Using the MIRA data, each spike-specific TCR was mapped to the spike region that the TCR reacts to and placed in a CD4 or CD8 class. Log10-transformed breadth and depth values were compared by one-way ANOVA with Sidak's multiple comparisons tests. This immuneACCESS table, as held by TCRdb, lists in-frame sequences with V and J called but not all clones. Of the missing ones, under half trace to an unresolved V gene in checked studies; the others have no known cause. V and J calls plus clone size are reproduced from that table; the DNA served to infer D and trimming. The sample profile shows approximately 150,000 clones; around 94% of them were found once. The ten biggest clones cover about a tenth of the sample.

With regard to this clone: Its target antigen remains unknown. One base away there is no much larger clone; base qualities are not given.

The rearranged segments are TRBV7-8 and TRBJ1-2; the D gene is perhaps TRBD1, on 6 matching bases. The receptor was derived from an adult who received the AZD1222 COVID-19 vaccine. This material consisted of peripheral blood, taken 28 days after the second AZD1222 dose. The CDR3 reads CASSSPQGRSGYTF. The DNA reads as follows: TGTGCCAGCAGCTCCCCCCAGGGGAGGTCTGGCTACACCTTC.